Listed below are T cell receptor beta chains from one sample, sequenced in a study of glioma-infiltrating T cells after dendritic cell vaccination. Method: immunoSEQ multiplex PCR; TCRdb's copy keeps in-frame clones and lacks some. The sample contains roughly 80,000 clones, around 90% of which appear only once. Sequenced here: blood, sampled after dendritic cell vaccination. Source of these receptors: a human donor with glioblastoma. Both conserved end residues are part of each CDR3. A D gene is named only where the DNA matches it firmly. Expanded clones are given a class, and other clones once, few, many or no size at all.

j_gene: TRBJ2-7; v_gene: TRBV7-6; abundance: .; d_gene: TRBD1; CDR3aa: CASSSPDRGVYEQYF; CDR3nt: TGTGCCAGCAGCTCCCCTGACAGGGGGGTTTACGAGCAGTACTTC
j_gene: TRBJ2-1; v_gene: TRBV5-1; abundance: .; d_gene: TRBD2; CDR3aa: CASSASGAFYNEQFF; CDR3nt: TGCGCCAGCAGCGCTAGCGGGGCCTTCTACAATGAGCAGTTCTTC
j_gene: TRBJ2-2; v_gene: TRBV7-9; abundance: .; d_gene: .; CDR3aa: CASSLDGTGELFF; CDR3nt: TGTGCCAGCAGCTTAGACGGCACCGGGGAGCTGTTTTTT
j_gene: TRBJ2-7; v_gene: TRBV7-8; abundance: .; d_gene: TRBD1; CDR3aa: CASSEDREYEQYF; CDR3nt: TGTGCCAGCAGCGAGGACAGGGAGTACGAGCAGTACTTC
j_gene: TRBJ2-5; v_gene: TRBV19; abundance: .; d_gene: .; CDR3aa: CASSIVGTLSGWETQYF; CDR3nt: TGTGCCAGTAGTATAGTTGGTACCCTTTCCGGGTGGGAGACCCAGTACTTC
j_gene: TRBJ2-2; v_gene: TRBV7-7; abundance: few; d_gene: TRBD2; CDR3aa: CASSLGGSGTGELFF; CDR3nt: TGTGCCAGCAGCTTGGGAGGGAGTGGCACCGGGGAGCTGTTTTTT
j_gene: TRBJ2-7; v_gene: TRBV6-5; abundance: few; d_gene: .; CDR3aa: CASSYRDAGPVEQYF; CDR3nt: TGTGCCAGCAGTTACCGAGATGCGGGACCCGTAGAGCAGTACTTC
j_gene: TRBJ2-7; v_gene: TRBV7-2; abundance: once; d_gene: TRBD2; CDR3aa: CASSSVAGRHEQYF; CDR3nt: TGTGCCAGCAGCTCCGTAGCGGGAAGACACGAGCAGTACTTC
j_gene: TRBJ1-2; v_gene: TRBV5-1; abundance: .; d_gene: .; CDR3aa: CASSLVGGANYGYTF; CDR3nt: TGCGCCAGCAGCTTGGTGGGGGGAGCTAACTATGGCTACACCTTC
j_gene: TRBJ2-7; v_gene: TRBV29-1; abundance: .; d_gene: .; CDR3aa: CSVEGSGPYEQYF; CDR3nt: TGCAGCGTTGAAGGGAGCGGGCCCTACGAGCAGTACTTC
j_gene: TRBJ1-1; v_gene: TRBV11-2; abundance: .; d_gene: .; CDR3aa: CASSLGAWGLRDEAFF; CDR3nt: TGTGCCAGCAGCTTAGGGGCCTGGGGCCTCAGGGATGAAGCTTTCTTT
j_gene: TRBJ2-3; v_gene: TRBV12-2; abundance: .; d_gene: .; CDR3aa: CASRLARGTTLGTDTQYF; CDR3nt: TGTGCAAGTCGCTTAGCGCGGGGGACTACCTTAGGCACAGATACGCAGTATTTT
j_gene: TRBJ1-5; v_gene: TRBV19; abundance: .; d_gene: TRBD1; CDR3aa: CASSTSHRGSINQPQHF; CDR3nt: TGTGCCAGTAGTACTTCCCACAGGGGTTCTATCAATCAGCCCCAGCATTTT
j_gene: TRBJ1-2; v_gene: TRBV9; abundance: .; d_gene: .; CDR3aa: CASSGLYRNYGYTF; CDR3nt: TGTGCCAGCAGCGGACTTTACAGGAACTATGGCTACACCTTC
j_gene: TRBJ2-7; v_gene: TRBV2; abundance: .; d_gene: .; CDR3aa: CASSETGQSYEQYF; CDR3nt: TGTGCCAGCAGTGAAACCGGACAGAGTTACGAGCAGTACTTC
j_gene: TRBJ2-1; v_gene: TRBV27; abundance: .; d_gene: TRBD2; CDR3aa: CASSLRLAGRNEQFF; CDR3nt: TGTGCCAGCAGTTTAAGGCTAGCGGGACGCAATGAGCAGTTCTTC
j_gene: TRBJ2-7; v_gene: TRBV5-6; abundance: .; d_gene: TRBD2; CDR3aa: CASSLRSGRETYEQYF; CDR3nt: TGTGCCAGCAGCTTGCGATCGGGGAGGGAAACCTACGAGCAGTACTTC
j_gene: TRBJ1-5; v_gene: TRBV6-4; abundance: .; d_gene: .; CDR3aa: CASSKGEPQHF; CDR3nt: TGTGCCAGCAGTAAGGGGGAGCCCCAGCATTTT
j_gene: TRBJ2-2; v_gene: TRBV7-2; abundance: .; d_gene: .; CDR3aa: CASSTRSGELFF; CDR3nt: TGTGCCAGCAGCACACGATCCGGGGAGCTGTTTTTT
j_gene: TRBJ1-2; v_gene: TRBV7-9; abundance: .; d_gene: .; CDR3aa: CASSLVSGSTSYGYTF; CDR3nt: TGTGCCAGCAGCTTGGTCAGCGGCAGTACGTCGTATGGCTACACCTTC
j_gene: TRBJ1-1; v_gene: TRBV4-2; abundance: few; d_gene: .; CDR3aa: CASSQDLGFGTEAFF; CDR3nt: TGTGCCAGCAGCCAAGATCTAGGTTTCGGGACTGAAGCTTTCTTT